One T cell receptor beta chain is described in this entry. Its antigen has not been determined. It has no much larger one-base neighbor in the sample; base qualities were not kept. The data belong to a study of blood T cells in healthy people across ages (dated by TCRdb to the mid-2010s). General notes on the study: In model experiments, template switching captured roughly one uniquely barcoded TCR beta cDNA molecule for every two T cells. The study measured age-related changes in TCR beta repertoire diversity using deep sequencing normalized with unique cDNA molecular identifiers. Donors were grouped into four age groups: young (average 16 years), middle-aged (less than 40), aged (62) and long-lived (approximately 82). Donors of different ages were randomly distributed across sequencing lanes to avoid experimental bias. Using the same blood draw, the study looked at two additional independent replicas of 1 million unique cDNA reads for two donors, one aged 18 to 29 and the other aged 80 or older.

The library relied on 5' RACE. TCRdb records Illumina HiSeq 2500 as the sequencer. A second PCR of about 6 to 12 cycles was run with a J-beta primer mix and a sample-barcoded 5' primer. Each TCR beta cDNA molecule received a unique molecular identifier from a template-switch 5' adaptor carrying 12 random nucleotides. At least 2.5 million CDR3-containing paired-end reads were obtained from each sample. The Mint cDNA synthesis kit, primed by a TRBC-specific oligonucleotide, was used to synthesize first-strand cDNA from all RNA. Following uracil-DNA glycosylase treatment, a first 18-cycle PCR with universal primers M1SS and BC2_uni_R was performed on all cDNA. In the source study's methods: Each sample was normalized by randomly selecting 1 million high-quality reads, each carrying a distinct molecular identifier. Instead of being binned into consensus sequences, reads with shared molecular identifiers were discarded. MiTCR, run with a Q25 quality threshold and the strictest error-elimination algorithm, handled CDR3 identification, clonotype clustering and error correction. A nonparametric unseen species model with Euler transformation was used to estimate lower-bound total TCR beta diversity. TCRdb trimmed the raw reads at Q25, called clones with MiXCR and kept productive beta chains. Every entry covers one CDR3 protein and lists the most common genes and DNA from its rows. These V and J calls rely on TCRdb rather than the paper's analysis. In this sample the table shows about 1.5 million distinct CDR3 sequences, approximately 43% of which occur a single time. The ten largest clones capture around 4% of the sample.

Systemically healthy Caucasian individuals from Russia, some 36 in total and aged about 6 to 95 years, were included as donors. Each donor gave 9.5 to 10 milliliters of peripheral blood, drawn into EDTA-treated Vacutainer tubes. Ficoll-Paque density-gradient centrifugation was used to isolate PBMCs, with at least 7 million obtained per sample. Trizol reagent was used to extract total RNA from PBMCs, with at least 6 micrograms per sample. For every donor, flow cytometry on a PBMC aliquot measured the percentage of naive CD45RAhigh/CD27high T cells. The paper's findings and limits, for the study overall: Because the CMV infection status of the donors was unknown, age-related changes in expanded clonotypes may potentially have been confounded. Observed TCR beta diversity per million T cells fell roughly linearly with age, and a significant reduction was already apparent by age approximately 41. A strong correlation was found between observed TCR beta diversity and the percentage of naive T cells measured by flow cytometry. Total diversity estimates from one million sequenced T cells were considered lower bounds and underestimates. Bulk unsorted PBMC profiling prevented conclusive comparison of naive and antigen-experienced compartments. Compared with the aged group, the long-lived group had more naive CD4+ T cells, fewer expanded clones and increased TCR diversity, a pattern suggesting age selection.

The CDR3 contains 17 residues, cysteine and phenylalanine counted. The DNA shown is the 51-base CDR3, in frame from base 1. The germline V gene encodes CDR1 SEHNR and CDR2 FQNEAQ (reference sequence). V drops 0 bases and J drops 4 bases, leaving 15 bases in between. Sequenced input: blood. The receptor was isolated from a young woman in good health. The V and J segments used are TRBV7-9 and TRBJ2-2; TRBD1 is possibly the D segment (6 matching bases). The CDR3 reads as follows: CASSLAPGTMITGELFF. The nucleotide sequence reads as follows: TGTGCCAGCAGCTTAGCCCCAGGGACAATGATCACCGGGGAGCTGTTTTTT.